This TCR beta chain was sequenced in a study of CD8+CD57+ T cells in acquired aplastic anemia. In the study overall: An average of 3.2 ug of DNA was obtained from sorted CD4+ and CD8+ cells.

General study results and limits: Between patients and controls, twenty-nine CD8+ CDR3 sequences were found in common.

V lost 4 bases and J 2 bases, leaving 12 bases between the germline ends. The CDR3 extends over 15 amino acids. Germline V gene sequence: CDR1 SGHTA, CDR2 FQGNSA. This clonotype was counted ten times or more. Its specificity is unknown. The template used for profiling TCR beta VDJ and CDR3 was genomic DNA. Using its own MiXCR run on the reads, TCRdb lists one record per CDR3 protein. This sample yields about 130,000 distinct CDR3 sequences, of which 48% are seen a single time; around 2.5% belongs to the top ten. This chain connects TRBV7-2 to TRBJ1-3; tentative D call: TRBD1 (5 bases). This receptor was taken from a human donor in good health, serving as a control. Sequencing was done on a sample of sorted CD4+, CD8+, or CD8+CD57+ T cells (not recorded which) from PBMCs. CDR3 in amino acids: CASSSKMGAGNTIYF. The CDR3 DNA sequence: TGTGCCAGCAGCTCCAAGATGGGGGCTGGAAACACCATATATTTT.